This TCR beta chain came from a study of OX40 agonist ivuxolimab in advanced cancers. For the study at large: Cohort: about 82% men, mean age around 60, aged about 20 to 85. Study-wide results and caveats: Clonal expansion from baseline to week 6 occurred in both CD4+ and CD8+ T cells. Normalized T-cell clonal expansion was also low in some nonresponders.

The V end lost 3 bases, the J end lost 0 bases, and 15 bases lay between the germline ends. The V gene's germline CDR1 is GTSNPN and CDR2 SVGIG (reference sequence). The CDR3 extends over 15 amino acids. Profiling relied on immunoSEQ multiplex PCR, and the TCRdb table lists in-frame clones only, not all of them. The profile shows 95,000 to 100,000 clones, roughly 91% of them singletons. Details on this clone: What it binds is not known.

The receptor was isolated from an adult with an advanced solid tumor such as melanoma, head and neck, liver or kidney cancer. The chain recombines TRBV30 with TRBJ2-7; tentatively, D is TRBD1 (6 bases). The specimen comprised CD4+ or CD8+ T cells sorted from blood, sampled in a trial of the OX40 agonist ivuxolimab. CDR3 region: CAWRDRTASSYEQYF. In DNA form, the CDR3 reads TGTGCCTGGAGGGATCGGACAGCGAGCTCCTACGAGCAGTACTTC.